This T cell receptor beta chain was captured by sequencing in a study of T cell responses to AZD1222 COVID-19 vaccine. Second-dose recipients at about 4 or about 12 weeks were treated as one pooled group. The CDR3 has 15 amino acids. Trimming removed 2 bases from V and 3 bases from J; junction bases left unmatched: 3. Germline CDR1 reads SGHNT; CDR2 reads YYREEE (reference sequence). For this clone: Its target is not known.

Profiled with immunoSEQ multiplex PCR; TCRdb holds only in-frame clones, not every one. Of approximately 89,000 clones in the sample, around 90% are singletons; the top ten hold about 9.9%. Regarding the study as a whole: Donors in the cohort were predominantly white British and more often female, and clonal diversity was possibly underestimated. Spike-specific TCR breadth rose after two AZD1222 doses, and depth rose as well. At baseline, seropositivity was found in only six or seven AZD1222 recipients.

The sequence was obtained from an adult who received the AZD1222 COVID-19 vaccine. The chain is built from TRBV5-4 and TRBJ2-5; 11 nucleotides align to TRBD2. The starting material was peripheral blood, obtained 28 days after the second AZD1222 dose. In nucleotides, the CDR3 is TGTGCCAGCAGCTTTAGCGGGGGGGGCGAAGAGACCCAGTACTTC. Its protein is CASSFSGGGEETQYF. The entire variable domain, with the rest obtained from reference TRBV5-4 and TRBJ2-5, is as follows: ETGVTQSPTHLIKTRGQQVTLRCSSQSGHNTVSWYQQALGQGPQFIFQYYREEENGRGNFPPRFSGLQFPNYSSELNVNALELDDSALYLCASSFSGGGEETQYFGPGTRLLVL.